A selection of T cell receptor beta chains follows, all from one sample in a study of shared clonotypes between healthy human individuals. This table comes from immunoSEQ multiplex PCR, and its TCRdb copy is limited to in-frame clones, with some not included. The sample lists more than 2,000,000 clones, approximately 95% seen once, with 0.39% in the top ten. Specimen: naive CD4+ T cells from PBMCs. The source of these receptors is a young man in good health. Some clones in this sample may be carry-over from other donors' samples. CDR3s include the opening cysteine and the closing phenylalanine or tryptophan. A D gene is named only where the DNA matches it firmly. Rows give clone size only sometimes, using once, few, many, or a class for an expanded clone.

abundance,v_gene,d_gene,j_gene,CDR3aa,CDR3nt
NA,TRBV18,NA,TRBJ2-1,CASSPGPGRGRDNEQFF,TGTGCCAGCTCACCTGGGCCAGGCAGGGGCCGGGACAATGAGCAGTTCTTC
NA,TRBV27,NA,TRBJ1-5,CASSSRVGNQPQHF,TGTGCCAGCAGTTCCCGGGTAGGCAATCAGCCCCAGCATTTT
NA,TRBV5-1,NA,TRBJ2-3,CASSPGVTDTQYF,TGCGCCAGCAGCCCCGGGGTGACAGATACGCAGTATTTT
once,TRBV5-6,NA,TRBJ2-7,CASSLQGGEQYF,TGTGCCAGCAGCTTGCAGGGTGGCGAGCAGTACTTC
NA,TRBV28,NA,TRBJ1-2,CASSLSVIGNPGGYTF,TGTGCCAGCAGTTTATCCGTTATCGGCAACCCCGGTGGCTACACCTTC
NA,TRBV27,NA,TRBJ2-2,CASSVLPNTGELFF,TGTGCCAGCAGTGTACTACCAAACACCGGGGAGCTGTTTTTT
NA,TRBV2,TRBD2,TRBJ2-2,CASSGGAGVTGELFF,TGTGCCAGCAGTGGGGGAGCGGGAGTCACCGGGGAGCTGTTTTTT
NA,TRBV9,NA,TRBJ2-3,CASSDNKFMATTDTQYF,TGTGCCAGCAGCGACAATAAATTTATGGCCACCACAGATACGCAGTATTTT
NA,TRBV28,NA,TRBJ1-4,CASSLSQRTNEKLFF,TGTGCCAGCAGTTTATCGCAGAGGACTAATGAAAAACTGTTTTTT
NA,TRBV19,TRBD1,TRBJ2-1,CASSPDRGESYNEQFF,TGTGCCAGTAGTCCAGACAGGGGGGAGTCCTACAATGAGCAGTTCTTC
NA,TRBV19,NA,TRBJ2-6,CASITGSGANVLTF,TGTGCCAGTATAACAGGGTCCGGGGCCAACGTCCTGACTTTC